Below, 21 T cell receptor beta chains from the same sample are listed, as sequenced in a study of T cell repertoires in cytomegalovirus infection. TCRdb processed the reads anew with MiXCR; each CDR3 protein has one entry. The table lists 90,000 to 120,000 distinct CDR3 sequences, more than 20% of them singletons. Sequencing used CD8+ T cells from PBMCs. The receptor set was obtained from a human donor in good health (CMV status not recorded). Some clones in this sample may be carry-over from other donors' samples.

This clonotype was picked up many times. The chain couples TRBV20-1 to TRBJ2-1, with D perhaps matching TRBD1 (6 bases). Germline loops: CDR1 DFQATT, CDR2 SNEGSKA (reference sequence). The CDR3 runs to 14 residues. Trimming stripped 6 bases from V and 3 bases from J, with 15 bases between. The CDR3 nucleotides are TGCAGTGCCAGGAATCGACAGGACTACAATGAGCAGTTCTTC. This codes for CSARNRQDYNEQFF.

There are a few counts of this clonotype. The CDR3 sequence is CASSLGGLPEAFF. The CDR3 nucleotides read TGCGCCAGCAGCTTGGGGGGGCTCCCTGAAGCTTTCTTT. This chain connects TRBV5-1 to TRBJ1-1; D possibly corresponds to TRBD1 (6 bases). V lost 0 bases and J lost 6, with 9 bases in between. CDR1 is SGHRS and CDR2 is YFSETQ in the germline V gene. The CDR3 length is 13 residues.

At least ten counts were recorded for this clonotype. The V and J genes are TRBV7-2 and TRBJ2-1; possible D gene TRBD2, 5 bases. Germline V gene lookup returns CDR1 SGHTA and CDR2 FQGNSA. Trimming shortened V by 3 bases and J by 0 bases, and 12 bases separated the two germline ends. The CDR3 sequence is 16 residues long. For the CDR3, the DNA is TGTGCCAGCAGCTTGGGCCGAGGGAACTCCTACAATGAGCAGTTCTTC. This translates into CASSLGRGNSYNEQFF.

This clonotype appeared many times. The CDR3 reads CASSLERTSGYNEQFF. Written as DNA, the CDR3 is TGTGCCAGCAGCTTAGAAAGGACTAGCGGCTACAATGAGCAGTTCTTC. V and J are TRBV7-2 and TRBJ2-1, with 10 nucleotides matching TRBD2. V lost 1 base, J lost 3 bases, and 3 bases stayed unmatched. Germline V gene data show CDR1 as SGHTA and CDR2 as FQGNSA. The CDR3 runs to 16 residues.

This clonotype was counted ten times or more. The chain recombines TRBV7-2 with TRBJ2-7, with D uncertain. Trimming removed 3 bases at V and 2 bases at J, with 11 bases between. The CDR3 totals 14 residues. From germline, CDR1 is SGHTA and CDR2 FQGNSA. CDR3 loop: CASSFFAAAYEQYF. As DNA, the CDR3 is TGTGCCAGCAGCTTTTTTGCCGCGGCCTACGAGCAGTACTTC.

This clonotype was seen a handful of times. This chain links TRBV20-1 with TRBJ2-2, with D possibly matching TRBD2 (6 bases). The germline CDR1 and CDR2 sequences are DFQATT and SNEGSKA (reference sequence). V lost 1 base to trimming and J lost 6 bases, with 18 bases between them. CDR3 length: 16 amino acids. CDR3 DNA sequence: TGCAGTGCTAGAGCCCTCGGGGGTGGTATCGCCGGGGAGCTGTTTTTT. Amino acid sequence: CSARALGGGIAGELFF.

The V call is TRBV5-5, the J call TRBJ1-4; D remains unclear. Germline CDR1 reads SGHKS; CDR2 reads YYEKEE (reference sequence). Trimming left V 4 bases short and J 7 bases short, with 14 bases between. The CDR3 is made up of 14 amino acids. This CDR3 reads CASSPQVGGEKLFF. CDR3 nucleotide sequence: TGTGCCAGCAGCCCCCAGGTGGGCGGTGAAAAACTGTTTTTT. Combining the CDR3 with reference TRBV5-5 and TRBJ1-4 gives the whole variable domain DAGVTQSPTHLIKTRGQQVTLRCSPISGHKSVSWYQQVLGQGPQFIFQYYEKEERGRGNFPDRFSARQFPNYSSELNVNALLLGDSALYLCASSPQVGGEKLFFGSGTQLSVL.

In its sample, this clonotype was seen a few times. The V gene is TRBV29-1, the J gene TRBJ1-2; D ambiguous. Germline V CDR1 and CDR2: SQVTM, ANQGSEA. The CDR3 sequence is 12 residues long. The V and J ends lost 4 bases and 6 bases respectively, with 12 bases between them. In DNA form, the CDR3 reads TGCAGCGTTGCCTCAGGCTTCGATGGCTACACCTTC. Encoded protein: CSVASGFDGYTF.

This clonotype was seen only a few times. V and J are TRBV2 and TRBJ2-3, with unresolved D. The length of the CDR3 is 15 residues. Trimming pared 1 base from V and 1 base from J, leaving 9 bases between. CDR1 and CDR2 from the germline V gene are SNHLY and FYNNEI. This CDR3 reads CASSEGATGTDTQYF. The CDR3 bases are TGTGCCAGCAGTGAAGGAGCTACCGGCACAGATACGCAGTATTTT.

V and J are TRBV29-1 and TRBJ2-3, with D possibly matching TRBD2 (5 bases). V shed 3 bases and J shed 2 bases, with 18 bases lying between them. The CDR3 spans 16 residues. Germline CDR1 is SQVTM and CDR2 is ANQGSEA. CDR3 loop: CSVDGQDGVNTDTQYF. The CDR3 bases are TGCAGCGTTGACGGTCAGGACGGGGTTAACACAGATACGCAGTATTTT.

The J gene is TRBJ1-2, the V gene TRBV29-1, with 8 bases fitting TRBD1. V lost 5 bases to trimming and J lost 3 bases; unmatched junction nucleotides: 11. Germline CDR1 reads SQVTM; CDR2 reads ANQGSEA. This CDR3 spans 15 amino acids. The CDR3 DNA follows: TGCAGCGTTCCCGAGAGGCCAGGGGGCGACTATGGCTACACCTTC. Amino acid sequence: CSVPERPGGDYGYTF.

This clonotype was picked up many times. The V call is TRBV11-2, the J call TRBJ2-2; D may be TRBD1 (5 bases). V was shortened by 5 bases and J by 0 bases, with 10 bases between the two germline ends. The germline V gene encodes CDR1 SGHAT and CDR2 FQNNGV. This CDR3 contains 15 residues. CDR3: CASSDSNTNTGELFF. CDR3 DNA sequence: TGTGCCAGCAGCGACAGCAATACGAACACCGGGGAGCTGTTTTTT. Looking up the rest from reference TRBV11-2 and TRBJ2-2 gives the full variable domain: EAGVAQSPRYKIIEKRQSVAFWCNPISGHATLYWYQQILGQGPKLLIQFQNNGVVDDSQLPKDRFSAERLKGVDSTLKIQPAKLEDSAVYLCASSDSNTNTGELFFGEGSRLTVL.

At least ten counts were recorded for this clonotype. V gene TRBV7-2 combines with J gene TRBJ2-1, with TRBD2 matching 13 bases. Germline V gene data show CDR1 as SGHTA and CDR2 as FQGNSA. The ends lost 3 bases at V and 8 bases at J; junction bases unmatched: 4. The CDR3 has 15 amino acids. As DNA, the CDR3 is TGTGCCAGCAGCTTTGGACTAGCGGGAGATTATGAGCAGTTCTTC. Amino acids: CASSFGLAGDYEQFF. Full variable domain (missing parts from reference TRBV7-2 and TRBJ2-1): GAGVSQSPSNKVTEKGKDVELRCDPISGHTALYWYRQSLGQGLEFLIYFQGNSAPDKSGLPSDRFSAERTGGSVSTLTIQRTQQEDSAVYLCASSFGLAGDYEQFFGPGTRLTVL.

This clonotype was observed a handful of times. The J gene is TRBJ2-1, the V gene TRBV11-1; no definite D call. The CDR3 consists of 15 residues. V was shortened by 2 bases and J by 2 bases, with 10 bases between the two germline ends. The germline CDR1 and CDR2 sequences are SGHAT and FQDESV (reference sequence). The CDR3 is CASSLSASPYNEQFF. The CDR3 DNA follows: TGTGCCAGCAGCTTAAGCGCTAGTCCCTACAATGAGCAGTTCTTC.

The rearrangement uses TRBV15 and TRBJ2-1, with 10 bases fitting TRBD1. CDR1 is LNHNV, CDR2 YYDKDF, per germline (reference sequence). The CDR3 contains 15 residues. Trimming removed 3 bases from V and 5 bases from J; junction bases left unmatched: 4. The CDR3 loop is CATSRDRGIDNEQFF. The CDR3 bases are TGTGCCACCAGCAGGGACAGGGGGATAGACAATGAGCAGTTCTTC.

This clonotype has ten or more counts. The rearrangement uses TRBV11-2 and TRBJ1-1; D not certain. Per germline, CDR1 SGHAT and CDR2 FQNNGV. V shed 2 bases and J shed 0 bases, with 1 base lying between them. CDR3 length equals 12 residues. CDR3 in amino acids: CASSLMNTEAFF. The CDR3 DNA sequence: TGTGCCAGCAGCTTAATGAACACTGAAGCTTTCTTT.

This clonotype was observed many times. V usage is TRBV7-2 and J usage is TRBJ2-7; 9 nucleotides match TRBD2. V lost 1 base to trimming and J lost 4 bases; unmatched junction nucleotides: 8. The V gene's germline CDR1 is SGHTA and CDR2 FQGNSA. The CDR3 runs 16 residues. CDR3 bases: TGTGCCAGCAGCTTAGAGGATACTAGCGGGTTGTACGAGCAGTACTTC. This sequence encodes CASSLEDTSGLYEQYF.

The chain employs TRBV28 and TRBJ1-5; D may be TRBD1 (5 bases). CDR3 length: 13 residues. The ends were cut back, 4 bases at V and 6 bases at J, with 10 bases in the middle. The germline V gene encodes CDR1 MDHEN and CDR2 SYDVKM. The CDR3: CASSYGGGQPQHF. CDR3 bases: TGTGCCAGCAGTTACGGGGGGGGTCAGCCCCAGCATTTT.

The rearrangement links TRBV28 to TRBJ2-6, with 11 nucleotides matching TRBD1. The V gene end was trimmed by 3 bases and the J gene end by 1 base; junction bases not matched to a gene: 8. The germline V gene has CDR1 MDHEN and CDR2 SYDVKM. The CDR3 totals 19 residues. CDR3 protein: CASSFPSGTGGSGANVLTF. The CDR3 nucleotides are TGTGCCAGCAGTTTTCCCTCCGGGACAGGGGGATCTGGGGCCAACGTCCTGACTTTC.

The sample holds many counts of this clonotype. The CDR3: CASSLAKYNEQFF. Here the CDR3 DNA reads TGTGCCAGCAGCTTAGCTAAGTACAATGAGCAGTTCTTC. The J gene is TRBJ2-1, the V gene TRBV7-2; no clear D. The V end was cut by 0 bases, the J end by 4 bases, with 4 bases between. This CDR3 has 13 residues. Germline CDR1 reads SGHTA; CDR2 reads FQGNSA.

The chain combines TRBV13 with TRBJ2-4; no definite D call. The CDR3 consists of 18 residues. Deletions cut 5 bases from V and 2 bases from J, with 22 bases between. Per germline, CDR1 PRHDT and CDR2 FYEKMQ (reference sequence). The CDR3 region has the DNA TGTGCCAGCAGCCCCACCCCTCTCAACCCAGCAACCAAAAACATTCAGTACTTC. This encodes CASSPTPLNPATKNIQYF. The full variable domain, rest sourced from reference TRBV13 and TRBJ2-4, is AAGVIQSPRHLIKEKRETATLKCYPIPRHDTVYWYQQGPGQDPQFLISFYEKMQSDKGSIPDRFSAQQFSDYHSELNMSSLELGDSALYFCASSPTPLNPATKNIQYFGAGTRLSVL.